Presented here are 24 T cell receptor beta chains from one specimen sequenced in a study of tumor-infiltrating lymphocytes in primary liver carcinoma. With 400 to 550 ng total RNA as template and a constant-region primer, TCR beta cDNA was made. A slightly modified ARM-PCR protocol with three nested multiplex PCR rounds produced these TCR beta libraries. The first two PCR rounds, roughly 11 cycles each, used TRBV1-TRBV30 forward primers and a C-beta reverse primer. One entry per CDR3 protein, called by TCRdb with MiXCR from the multiplex PCR reads. The sample carries fewer than 90,000 distinct CDR3 sequences, around 70% recorded once. Extraction of RNA together with DNA used about 17-30 mg of unsorted bulk tissue. Input material: liver tumor tissue from sampling region 1. Subset here: tumor region T1, superior pole. All receptors come from a man in his forties with primary liver carcinoma and hepatitis B virus infection.

The gene calls are TRBV20-1 and TRBJ2-1; 9 bases agree with TRBD1. Per germline, CDR1 DFQATT and CDR2 SNEGSKA (reference sequence). V shed 5 bases and J 9 bases; nucleotides not matched to a gene: 8. The CDR3 has 13 amino acids. For the CDR3, the DNA is TGCAGTGCTTCCACCGGGACAGGGAGTGAGCAGTTCTTC. It specifies CSASTGTGSEQFF.

Turning to this clonotype: The CDR3 end shows no conserved phenylalanine or tryptophan, and so a read error is likely. CDR3 coding DNA: TGTGCCAGTAGTTGGGAAACCTACAATGAGCAGTTCCTC. Translation: CASSWETYNEQFL. The gene calls are TRBV12-3 or TRBV12-4 and TRBJ2-1; D remains ambiguous. This CDR3 region has 13 residues.

This clonotype was found many times. The V and J genes are TRBV5-1 and TRBJ2-5; D remains ambiguous. In germline, CDR1 is SGHRS, CDR2 YFSETQ. V was pared by 1 base and J by 5 bases, with 12 bases between. This CDR3 has 14 amino acids. In DNA form, the CDR3 reads TGCGCCAGCAGCTTGCGGCAGGACGGTGAGACCCAGTACTTC. This gives the protein CASSLRQDGETQYF.

The chain recombines TRBV11-2 with TRBJ1-1, with D possibly being TRBD1 (6 bases). V was pared by 9 bases and J by 4 bases, with 27 bases between. The CDR3 spans 17 residues. Per germline, CDR1 SGHAT and CDR2 FQNNGV. CDR3 region: CASSRMGGQGFVTEAFF. In nucleotides, the CDR3 is TGTGCCAGTAGCAGAATGGGGGGACAAGGGTTCGTCACTGAAGCTTTCTTT.

This clonotype was picked up a small number of times. A junction end diverges from the germline sequence, so it may reflect a read error. This chain uses TRBV6-2 or TRBV6-3 with TRBJ1-1; a weak D match, TRBD1 (5 bases). Germline V gene sequence: CDR1 MNHEY, CDR2 SVGEGT. This CDR3 spans 13 amino acids. The CDR3 sequence: CASSRDPNTEAFF. Written as DNA, the CDR3 is TGTGCAAGCAGCAGGGACCCGAACACTGAAGCTTTCTTT.

This clonotype was seen many times. This rearrangement joins TRBV28 to TRBJ1-5, with D unclear. The CDR3 is 14 residues long. Per the germline V gene, CDR1 is MDHEN and CDR2 is SYDVKM. Trimming removed 2 bases from V and 5 bases from J, with 10 bases in between. The CDR3 reads CASSLMGADQPQHF. CDR3 in DNA: TGTGCCAGCAGTTTAATGGGTGCGGATCAGCCCCAGCATTTT. The variable domain in full, with the rest retrieved from reference TRBV28 and TRBJ1-5, is DVKVTQSSRYLVKRTGEKVFLECVQDMDHENMFWYRQDPGLGLRLIYFSYDVKMKEKGDIPEGYSVSREKKERFSLILESASTNQTSMYLCASSLMGADQPQHFGDGTRLSIL.

In the case of this clonotype: A junction boundary mismatches the germline segment, possibly from a read error. The chain couples TRBV6-2 or TRBV6-3 to TRBJ2-7; a possible D gene is TRBD1 (6 bases). CDR3 length: 15 amino acids. CDR1 MNHEY and CDR2 SVGEGT come from the germline V gene. The CDR3 region is CACSLHRQDSYEHYF. CDR3 bases: TGTGCCTGCAGCCTCCATCGACAGGACTCCTACGAGCACTACTTC.

This chain connects TRBV29-1 to TRBJ2-3, with 8 bases aligning to TRBD2. V was clipped by 6 bases and J by 5 bases; unmatched bases: 10. Germline V lookup: CDR1 SQVTM, CDR2 ANQGSEA. This CDR3 is built from 14 residues. CDR3 region: CSVRRGRSIDTQYF. The DNA of the CDR3 is TGCAGCGTCCGACGCGGGAGGTCCATAGATACGCAGTATTTT.

In regard to this clonotype: Likely a read error: the CDR3 ends without its conserved phenylalanine or tryptophan. The V gene is TRBV11-2, the J gene TRBJ2-1; possibly TRBD1 or TRBD2 for D (5 bases each). The CDR3 contains 22 residues. Germline V CDR1 and CDR2: SGHAT, FQNNGV. CDR3 protein: CASSLSYRGPAKQVRSYNEQFV. CDR3 nucleotides: TGTGCCAGCAGCCTCTCCTACCGGGGTCCCGCGAAACAGGTTCGCTCCTATAATGAGCAGTTCGTC.

With regard to this clonotype: The germline gene is not matched at one end of the junction; a read error may be the cause. The V call is TRBV11-2, the J call TRBJ2-3; D may match TRBD1 or TRBD2 (5 bases each). Germline assignment: CDR1 SGHAT and CDR2 FQNNGV. This CDR3 region has 14 residues. CDR3 in DNA: TGTGCCCGAGGGGCACGAGAGCCCGCAGAAACGCAGTATTTT. Translation: CARGAREPAETQYF. Variable domain in full (rest from reference TRBV11-2 and TRBJ2-3): EAGVAQSPRYKIIEKRQSVAFWCNPISGHATLYWYQQILGQGPKLLIQFQNNGVVDDSQLPKDRFSAERLKGVDSTLKIQPAKLEDSAVYLCARGAREPAETQYFGPGTRLTVL.

About this clonotype: One junction end does not reproduce the germline sequence, and a read error may be involved. The chain links TRBV7-3 to TRBJ1-1; TRBD1 matches 10 bases. Germline-derived CDR1 and CDR2 are SGHTA and FQGTGA. The CDR3 is 14 amino acids. CDR3: CASSPWTGGSEAFF. The DNA for the CDR3 is TGTGCTAGCAGCCCCTGGACAGGGGGATCTGAAGCTTTCTTT.

This clonotype was recorded once. Just one base apart from a much larger clone, this may be a read error. The chain combines TRBV7-9 with TRBJ2-1; 8 nucleotides match TRBD1. The CDR3 length is 13 residues. Per the germline V gene, CDR1 is SEHNR and CDR2 is FQNEAQ (reference sequence). The CDR3 protein is CTSSTQGDGEQFF. The CDR3 nucleotides read TGTACCAGCAGTACACAGGGGGACGGGGAGCAGTTCTTC. The full variable domain, with the rest looked up from reference TRBV7-9 and TRBJ2-1, is DTGVSQNPRHKITKRGQNVTFRCDPISEHNRLYWYRQTLGQGPEFLTYFQNEAQLEKSRLLSDRFSAERPKGSFSTLEIQRTEQGDSAMYLCTSSTQGDGEQFFGPGTRLTVL.

This clonotype was recorded at least ten times. V gene TRBV5-4 combines with J gene TRBJ2-5; 9 bases line up with TRBD2. Germline values: CDR1 SGHNT, CDR2 YYREEE (reference sequence). V shed 4 bases, J shed 1 base, and the junction held 8 bases outside the gene matches. This CDR3 is built from 16 residues. Here the CDR3 DNA reads TGTGCCAGCAGCCCGGCCCGACTAGCGGCCCAAGAGACCCAGTACTTC. As protein: CASSPARLAAQETQYF.

This chain uses TRBV7-3 with TRBJ2-3, with D possibly matching TRBD1 (5 bases). V lost 0 bases and J lost 4, with 14 bases in between. The CDR3 covers 16 residues. CDR1 and CDR2 from the germline V gene are SGHTA and FQGTGA. CDR3 DNA sequence: TGTGCCAGCAGCTTAACGGCAGGGAATCCCCCAGATACGCAGTATTTT. The encoded protein is CASSLTAGNPPDTQYF.

Comment on this clonotype: This may be a read error: a much more frequent sequence differs by one nucleotide. The conserved final phenylalanine or tryptophan is absent from the CDR3, which likely points to a read error. The V and J genes are TRBV7-9 and TRBJ1-4; D remains ambiguous. This CDR3 has 13 amino acids. The ends were cut back, 4 bases at V and 8 bases at J, with 11 bases in the middle. Germline CDR1 is SEHNR and CDR2 is FQNEAQ (reference sequence). The CDR3 region is CASSSPGREKLFY. The CDR3 bases are TGTGCCAGCAGCTCACCAGGAAGGGAAAAACTGTTTTAT.

At least ten counts were recorded for this clonotype. The chain carries TRBV28 and TRBJ1-5, with no clear D. Germline V CDR1 and CDR2: MDHEN, SYDVKM. The CDR3 has 13 amino acids. V lost 5 bases and J 10 bases, leaving 15 bases between the germline ends. This chain's CDR3 is CASSIRRTLPQHF. CDR3 nucleotide sequence: TGTGCCAGCAGTATAAGGAGGACCCTACCCCAGCATTTT.

Points on this clonotype: One end of the junction fails to match germline, which may point to a read error. The rearrangement joins TRBV10-1 to TRBJ1-1; TRBD1 matches 8 bases. The CDR3 runs to 12 residues. Germline CDR1 and CDR2: WNHNN and SYGVQD (reference sequence). CDR3 sequence: CTSSDGQGNAFF. CDR3 bases: TGCACCAGCAGTGATGGACAGGGAAATGCTTTCTTT.

Notes on this clonotype: In this CDR3 the conserved last residue, phenylalanine or tryptophan, is missing, so a read error is likely. J is TRBJ1-1 and V is TRBV7-9, with 7 bases matching TRBD1. Germline CDR1 SEHNR, CDR2 FQNEAQ (reference sequence). The length of the CDR3 is 16 residues. Here the CDR3 reads CAGSLGGTEKNTEAFY. In nucleotides, the CDR3 is TGTGCCGGCAGCTTAGGGGGGACAGAAAAGAACACTGAAGCTTTCTAT.

This clonotype has more than one count but fewer than ten. No conserved phenylalanine or tryptophan is present at the end of the CDR3, so a read error is the likely explanation. The limits of the CDR3 on the DNA are not certain, so only TCRdb's listed CDR3 is given. V is TRBV6-1 and J is TRBJ2-7. Both ends counted, the CDR3 spans 13 residues. Germline V gene data show CDR1 as MNHNS and CDR2 as SASEGT. The CDR3 reads CASSEWVFYEQYL.

This clonotype was counted once. Germline and junction disagree at one end, which may indicate a read error. The chain is built from TRBV6-5 and TRBJ2-6; D tentatively reads TRBD1 or TRBD2 (5 bases each). The CDR3 runs 16 residues. The germline CDR1 and CDR2 sequences are MNHEY and SVGAGI. As DNA, the CDR3 is TGTGTCAGCAGTTACTCCGAGGGTCTTGGGGCCAACATCCTGACTTTC. Translation gives CVSSYSEGLGANILTF.

The chain joins TRBV11-2 to TRBJ2-1, with D perhaps TRBD1 or TRBD2 (5 bases each). The CDR3 length is 22 residues. CDR1 and CDR2 (germline): SGHAT, FQNNGV. V lost 6 bases and J lost 0, with 33 bases in between. This chain's CDR3 is CASSPSYRGPVKQVRSYNEQFF. CDR3 coding DNA: TGTGCCAGCAGTCCCTCCTACCGGGGTCCCGTGAAACAGGTCCGCTCCTACAATGAGCAGTTCTTC. The full variable domain, completed using reference TRBV11-2 and TRBJ2-1, is EAGVAQSPRYKIIEKRQSVAFWCNPISGHATLYWYQQILGQGPKLLIQFQNNGVVDDSQLPKDRFSAERLKGVDSTLKIQPAKLEDSAVYLCASSPSYRGPVKQVRSYNEQFFGPGTRLTVL.

With respect to this clonotype: The junction differs from germline at one of its ends, possibly a read error. This chain joins TRBV29-1 and TRBJ2-5; D is perhaps TRBD2 (5 bases). Germline CDR1 is SQVTM and CDR2 is ANQGSEA. The CDR3 is made up of 12 amino acids. The CDR3 spells CSADGLQETQYF. In DNA, the CDR3 is TGCAGCGCTGACGGACTCCAAGAGACCCAGTATTTC.

Comment on this clonotype: The junction does not match germline at one end; this may be a read error. J is TRBJ2-1 and V is TRBV7-9, with 11 bases matching TRBD2. The CDR3 spans 20 residues. The germline CDR1 and CDR2 sequences are SEHNR and FQNEAQ (reference sequence). The CDR3 loop is CASSLARGTSGSSSYNEQFF. The CDR3 DNA follows: TGTGCCAGCAGCTTAGCGCGGGGGACTAGCGGTAGCAGCTCCTACAATGAGCAGTTTTTC.

The rearrangement uses TRBV11-2 and TRBJ2-3; D is possibly TRBD2 (6 bases). The CDR3 is 14 amino acids. Germline V lookup: CDR1 SGHAT, CDR2 FQNNGV. The CDR3 nucleotides read TGTGTCGGAGGGGCACGGGAGCCCACCGATACGCAGTATTTT. Encoded protein: CVGGAREPTDTQYF.